The source of this T cell receptor (beta chain) is a study of spatial heterogeneity in lung cancer. Study-level background: The study consistently detected more beta-chain than alpha-chain sequences.

Each CDR3 protein gets one entry after TCRdb re-called the 5' RACE reads with MiXCR. The sample records 290 or so distinct CDR3 sequences, approximately 45% being singletons. Note on this clonotype: Its cognate antigen is unknown. This beta chain came through as a stray read in a library set up for alpha chains, and its size says little.

Time point denoted: sample taken at primary tumor resection. There were 72 donors, all of them untreated patients with early-stage non-small cell lung cancer. Findings of the study overall: Expanded alpha and beta TCR counts within tumors tracked tumor mutation counts. Counts of ubiquitous and regional expanded TCRs tracked ubiquitous and regional nonsynonymous mutations, respectively.

Germline V gives CDR1 SGDLS, CDR2 YYNGEE. The CDR3 is 15 residues long. Trimming removed 0 bases from V and 2 bases from J, with 10 bases in between. The sequence derives from a male donor with early-stage non-small cell lung cancer. The rearrangement joins TRBV9 to TRBJ2-3; unclear D gene. The sequences come from lung tumor tissue, collected at surgery. The CDR3 loop is CASSVEWTNTDTQYF. The CDR3 nucleotides are TGTGCCAGCAGCGTAGAGTGGACCAACACAGATACGCAGTATTTT.